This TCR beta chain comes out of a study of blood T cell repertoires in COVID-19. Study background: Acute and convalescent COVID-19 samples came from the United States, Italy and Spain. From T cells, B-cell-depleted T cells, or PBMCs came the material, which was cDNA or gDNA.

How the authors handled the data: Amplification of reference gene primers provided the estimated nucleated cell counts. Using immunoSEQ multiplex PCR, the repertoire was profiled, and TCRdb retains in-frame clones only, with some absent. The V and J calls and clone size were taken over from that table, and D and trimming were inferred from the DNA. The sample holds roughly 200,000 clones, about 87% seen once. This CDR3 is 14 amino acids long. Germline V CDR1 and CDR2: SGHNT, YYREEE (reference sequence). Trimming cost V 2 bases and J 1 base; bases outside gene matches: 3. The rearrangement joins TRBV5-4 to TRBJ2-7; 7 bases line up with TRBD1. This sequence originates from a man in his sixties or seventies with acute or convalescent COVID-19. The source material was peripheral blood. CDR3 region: CASSFRGQSYEQYF. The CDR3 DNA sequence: TGTGCCAGCAGCTTTAGGGGACAGTCCTACGAGCAGTACTTC.